Following are 17 T cell receptor beta chains from one sample sequenced in a study of cytomegalovirus exposure and HLA in healthy donors. Repertoires were generated with immunoSEQ multiplex PCR, while TCRdb's copy carries only in-frame clones and drops some. The sample lists 150,000 to 200,000 clones; more than 75% were seen once. Sequencing was carried out using PBMCs. The receptors come from a woman aged 18-29 years in good health and CMV-seronegative.

V is TRBV5-1 and J is TRBJ2-7; possibly TRBD2 for D (6 bases). This CDR3 spans 14 amino acids. Looked up from germline, CDR1 is SGHRS and CDR2 is YFSETQ. V was pared by 3 bases and J by 1 base, with 11 bases between. The CDR3 sequence: CASSSGDGSYEQYF. The CDR3 DNA is TGCGCCAGCAGCTCGGGGGACGGATCCTACGAGCAGTACTTC.

The chain employs TRBV2 and TRBJ1-6; TRBD1 matches 7 bases. The CDR3 spans 14 residues. Trimming removed 6 bases from V and 6 bases from J; junction bases left unmatched: 5. Per germline, CDR1 SNHLY and CDR2 FYNNEI. In DNA form, the CDR3 reads TGTGCCAGCAGCAGACAGGGTATTAATTCACCCCTCCACTTT. This sequence encodes CASSRQGINSPLHF.

This chain uses TRBV10-3 with TRBJ1-3; 9 nucleotides align to TRBD1. CDR3 length equals 18 residues. The junction had 15 bases not matched to a gene; V was cut back by 6 bases and J by 3 bases. The V gene's germline CDR1 is ENHRY and CDR2 SYGVKD. The CDR3 protein is CAIREIPSTGGGGNTIYF. CDR3 DNA sequence: TGTGCCATCAGGGAGATTCCGTCCACAGGGGGCGGTGGAAACACCATATATTTT.

The chain has TRBV11-1 and TRBJ1-2; D is uncertain. The length of the CDR3 is 14 residues. Trimming cost V 0 bases and J 4 bases, with 9 bases left between them. The V gene's germline CDR1 is SGHAT and CDR2 FQDESV (reference sequence). The CDR3 bases are TGTGCCAGCAGCTTAGCTTCGGGTGTCTATGGCTACACCTTC. Protein product: CASSLASGVYGYTF.

This clone was counted once. CDR3 region: CASSVEEGQGYYGYTF. CDR3 DNA sequence: TGTGCCAGCAGCGTAGAGGAAGGACAGGGCTACTATGGCTACACCTTC. The chain combines TRBV9 with TRBJ1-2, with 8 bases fitting TRBD1. V lost 0 bases and J lost 3; bases outside the gene matches: 7. The CDR3 spans 16 residues. From germline, CDR1 is SGDLS and CDR2 YYNGEE.

The rearrangement links TRBV10-3 to TRBJ1-1; 10 positions match TRBD1. The CDR3 covers 17 residues. Germline V CDR1 and CDR2: ENHRY, SYGVKD. With V trimmed by 5 bases and J by 1 base, 10 bases remained unmatched. The CDR3 loop reads CAISPGQGRGGNTEAFF. In nucleotides, the CDR3 is TGTGCCATCAGTCCGGGACAGGGGAGAGGCGGGAACACTGAAGCTTTCTTT.

The V and J genes are TRBV19 and TRBJ2-7, with D perhaps TRBD1 (5 bases). The CDR3 covers 16 residues. The ends were cut back, 10 bases at V and 6 bases at J, with 28 bases in the middle. Germline loops: CDR1 LNHDA, CDR2 SQIVND (reference sequence). The CDR3 DNA sequence: TGTGCCACCCAGTCGCGGATAATGGCCCTTAGGGGCGAGCAGTACTTC. Protein product: CATQSRIMALRGEQYF.

This chain connects TRBV6-1 to TRBJ1-2; 7 nucleotides align to TRBD1. This CDR3 spans 15 amino acids. Looked up from germline, CDR1 is MNHNS and CDR2 is SASEGT. V gave up 8 bases and J gave up 4 bases; unmatched junction bases: 13. The CDR3 bases are TGTGCCAGCCAAATTGGGCAGACAGGGTTCTATGGCTACACCTTC. It is translated as CASQIGQTGFYGYTF.

The V call is TRBV27, the J call TRBJ2-1; 8 nucleotides line up with TRBD1. Germline-derived CDR1 and CDR2 are MNHEY and SMNVEV (reference sequence). The J segment lost 9 bases and the V segment lost 5 bases, leaving 6 bases of the junction unmatched. CDR3 length: 13 amino acids. The DNA of the CDR3 is TGTGCCAGCAGTCCCCGGGGACAGGCTGAGCAGTTCTTC. Amino acid sequence: CASSPRGQAEQFF.

The chain employs TRBV16 and TRBJ1-5; D may be TRBD1 (6 bases). V was trimmed by 4 bases and J by 7 bases, leaving 14 bases between them. Germline V gene lookup returns CDR1 KGHSY and CDR2 FQNENV. This CDR3 region has 14 residues. The CDR3 DNA reads TGTGCCAGCAGCCCTATTAAACAGGGACAGCCCCAGCATTTT. Its protein is CASSPIKQGQPQHF.

This clone was observed a handful of times. The chain is built from TRBV20-1 and TRBJ2-7; perhaps TRBD1 as D (5 bases). V lost 5 bases, J lost 9 bases, and 11 bases lay in between. Germline V lookup: CDR1 DFQATT, CDR2 SNEGSKA (reference sequence). The CDR3 sequence is 10 residues long. Here the CDR3 reads CSAGPQGQYF. The CDR3 region has the DNA TGCAGTGCTGGCCCCCAGGGGCAGTACTTC.

The rearrangement links TRBV5-4 to TRBJ1-4; 10 bases line up with TRBD1. There are 17 residues in the CDR3. Trimming removed 2 bases from V and 2 bases from J; junction bases left unmatched: 6. Per germline, CDR1 SGHNT and CDR2 YYREEE (reference sequence). CDR3 amino acids: CASSLLRGQGTNEKLFF. The CDR3 nucleotides are TGTGCCAGCAGCTTACTCCGGGGACAGGGGACTAATGAAAAACTGTTTTTT.

The gene calls are TRBV2 and TRBJ2-1; 12 positions agree with TRBD2. CDR1 is SNHLY and CDR2 is FYNNEI in the germline V gene. The CDR3 extends over 13 amino acids. J was trimmed by 7 bases and V by 8 bases; bases with no gene match: 3. CDR3 residues: CASATSGRNEQFF. Here the CDR3 DNA reads TGTGCCAGCGCAACTAGCGGGAGGAATGAGCAGTTCTTC.

The genes are TRBV29-1 and TRBJ2-5; TRBD1 is a possible D gene (6 bases). V was cut by 5 bases and J by 9 bases, with 19 bases left in between. Per the germline V gene, CDR1 is SQVTM and CDR2 is ANQGSEA. The CDR3 totals 13 residues. CDR3 loop: CSVQGQREGAQYF. The DNA of the CDR3 is TGCAGCGTTCAAGGACAGCGCGAAGGGGCCCAGTACTTC.

V and J are TRBV10-3 and TRBJ2-2, with TRBD2 as a possible D gene (6 bases). The germline V and J ends were trimmed by 7 bases and 3 bases, with 15 bases remaining between them. CDR3 size: 15 residues. Germline lookup yields CDR1 ENHRY and CDR2 SYGVKD. As DNA, the CDR3 is TGTGCCATCACTAGGGGCGGGACGGACACCGGGGAGCTGTTTTTT. It translates to CAITRGGTDTGELFF.

The chain carries TRBV7-2 and TRBJ2-1; the D gene is possibly TRBD2 (5 bases). The V gene's germline CDR1 is SGHTA and CDR2 FQGNSA. Between the trimmed V and J ends, which lost 5 bases and 9 bases, there was a span of 17 bases. There are 14 residues in the CDR3. The CDR3 nucleotides read TGTGCCAGCAGCCAAATCCTAGCCCAGGCTGAGCAGTTCTTC. Its protein product is CASSQILAQAEQFF.

The V gene is TRBV4-2, the J gene TRBJ2-1, with 13 bases lining up with TRBD2. V was clipped by 4 bases and J by 5 bases; unmatched bases: 2. CDR3 length: 15 residues. Germline V gene data show CDR1 as LGHNA and CDR2 as YNFKEQ. DNA of the CDR3: TGTGCCAGCAGCCCGGGACTAGCGGGGCACAATGAGCAGTTCTTC. The encoded protein is CASSPGLAGHNEQFF.